This T cell receptor beta chain was documented in a study of blood T cell repertoires in COVID-19. Study overall: The study drew acute and convalescent COVID-19 samples from the United States, Italy and Spain.

The germline V and J ends were trimmed by 5 bases and 1 base, with 6 bases remaining between them. Germline V gene data show CDR1 as SGHTA and CDR2 as FQGNSA. The CDR3 spans 13 residues. Sequencing was performed with immunoSEQ multiplex PCR; in TCRdb, only in-frame clones are kept and a portion is missing. This table holds around 300,000 clones, about 86% found once. The sequence was obtained from a woman in her 70s with COVID-19, enrolled during active disease. Sequenced material: peripheral blood. The chain couples TRBV7-2 to TRBJ1-5; D not resolved. The CDR3 DNA reads TGTGCCAGCAGCAATGGCAGCAATCAGCCCCAGCATTTT. Its translation: CASSNGSNQPQHF.